Listed below are T cell receptor beta chains from one sample, sequenced in a study of T cell responses to AZD1222 COVID-19 vaccine. TCRdb's table, derived via immunoSEQ multiplex PCR, lists solely in-frame clones and lacks some. The repertoire includes fewer than 95,000 clones, around 91% of them detected once, and around 5.5% sits in the top ten. The specimen was peripheral blood, collected 28 days after the second AZD1222 dose. Source of these receptors: an adult who received the AZD1222 COVID-19 vaccine. Both conserved end residues are part of each CDR3. A D gene is named only where the DNA matches it firmly. Some rows mark clone size as missing; the rest say once, few, many or name a class of expanded clone.

abundance	d_gene	v_gene	j_gene	CDR3aa	CDR3nt
once	NA	TRBV18	TRBJ1-2	CASSPSTEYGYTF	TGTGCCAGCTCACCATCTACGGAATATGGCTACACCTTC
NA	NA	TRBV12-3/TRBV12-4	TRBJ1-1	CASSKQTNTEAFF	TGTGCCAGCAGTAAACAGACGAACACTGAAGCTTTCTTT
NA	NA	TRBV6-2/TRBV6-3	TRBJ2-7	CASSYGPTLYEQYF	TGTGCCAGCAGTTACGGGCCTACCTTATACGAGCAGTACTTC
NA	TRBD1	TRBV15	TRBJ2-7	CATSRGQLPYEQYF	TGTGCCACCAGCAGGGGACAGCTTCCTTACGAGCAGTACTTC
NA	NA	TRBV7-9	TRBJ1-2	CASSPAGSLYGYTF	TGTGCCAGCAGCCCGGCGGGGTCGCTCTATGGCTACACCTTC
NA	NA	TRBV5-1	TRBJ1-1	CASSLLQGLNTEAFF	TGCGCCAGCAGCTTGTTGCAGGGCCTGAACACTGAAGCTTTCTTT
few	NA	TRBV28	TRBJ1-5	CASSLYDLGQGQPQHF	TGTGCCAGCAGTTTATATGACCTCGGGCAGGGTCAGCCCCAGCATTTT
NA	TRBD1	TRBV28	TRBJ2-3	CASTRGRGPADTQYF	TGTGCCAGCACCAGGGGAAGGGGGCCGGCAGATACGCAGTATTTT
NA	NA	TRBV14	TRBJ2-2	CASSQDFRGARTGELFF	TGTGCCAGCAGCCAAGATTTTAGGGGGGCCCGGACCGGGGAGCTGTTTTTT
NA	TRBD2	TRBV7-9	TRBJ2-3	CASSYLAGGTDTQYF	TGTGCCAGCAGCTATCTAGCGGGGGGCACAGATACGCAGTATTTT
NA	NA	TRBV5-6	TRBJ2-5	CASTYISKTGETQYF	TGTGCCAGCACCTATATAAGCAAGACGGGGGAGACCCAGTACTTC
NA	NA	TRBV29-1	TRBJ2-1	CSALPRRGEQFF	TGCAGCGCCTTACCGCGCAGGGGTGAGCAGTTCTTC
NA	TRBD1	TRBV15	TRBJ1-2	CATTRGRGFGYTF	TGTGCCACCACCAGGGGGCGCGGTTTTGGCTACACCTTC
NA	NA	TRBV11-2	TRBJ2-1	CASSLDLLENEQFF	TGTGCCAGCAGCTTAGATCTCCTTGAAAATGAGCAGTTCTTC
NA	NA	TRBV5-6	TRBJ1-2	CASSQQRMYGYTF	TGTGCCAGCAGCCAGCAGAGGATGTATGGCTACACCTTC
NA	NA	TRBV4-2	TRBJ1-5	CASSQESGRIQPQHF	TGTGCCAGCAGCCAAGAGTCTGGACGCATTCAGCCCCAGCATTTT
once	NA	TRBV7-7	TRBJ1-1	CASSQDLNTEAFF	TGTGCTAGCAGCCAGGACCTGAACACTGAAGCTTTCTTT
NA	TRBD2	TRBV6-4	TRBJ2-3	CASSDSGSGGFSTDTQYF	TGTGCCAGCAGTGACTCTGGTAGCGGGGGCTTTAGCACAGATACGCAGTATTTT
NA	NA	TRBV19	TRBJ1-1	CASSSNTEAFF	TGTGCCAGTAGCAGTAACACTGAAGCTTTCTTT
NA	NA	TRBV27	TRBJ1-2	CASSSLVPGGYTF	TGTGCCAGCAGTTCCCTAGTCCCTGGAGGCTACACCTTC
once	NA	TRBV21-1	TRBJ1-2	CASSPRVDRDLSGYTF	TGTGCCAGCAGCCCGCGAGTGGACAGGGACCTCAGCGGCTACACCTTC
few	TRBD2	TRBV7-2	TRBJ2-2	CASSSSGGAGVAFF	TGTGCCAGCAGCTCTAGCGGGGGGGCTGGGGTCGCGTTTTTT
NA	NA	TRBV2	TRBJ2-3	CASRWGGQVGTDTQYF	TGTGCCAGCAGATGGGGGGGGCAGGTTGGCACAGATACGCAGTATTTT
NA	NA	TRBV2	TRBJ1-3	CASSEFLGGNTIYF	TGTGCCAGCAGTGAATTTCTCGGTGGAAACACCATATATTTT
NA	TRBD1	TRBV29-1	TRBJ1-2	CSSWHRGRFDGYTF	TGCAGCTCGTGGCACAGGGGGCGCTTCGATGGCTACACCTTC
NA	TRBD2	TRBV19	TRBJ2-1	CASSAGGRLNEQFF	TGTGCCTCGTCGGCGGGGGGGAGGCTGAATGAGCAGTTCTTC
NA	NA	TRBV6-6	TRBJ1-2	CASSYRGNGYTF	TGTGCCAGCAGTTACAGGGGGAATGGCTACACCTTC
few	NA	TRBV29-1	TRBJ1-4	CSARINEKLFF	TGCAGCGCACGCATTAATGAAAAACTGTTTTTT
NA	NA	TRBV5-1	TRBJ2-3	CASSLIRGGTDTQYF	TGCGCCAGCAGCTTGATCAGGGGAGGGACAGATACGCAGTATTTT
NA	NA	TRBV5-1	TRBJ2-1	CASSFGAEERPFF	TGCGCCAGCAGCTTCGGAGCAGAGGAGAGGCCGTTCTTC
NA	NA	TRBV27	TRBJ1-5	CASRWQGRDNQPQHF	TGTGCCAGCAGATGGCAGGGAAGGGACAATCAGCCCCAGCATTTT
NA	NA	TRBV3-1/TRBV3-2	TRBJ2-5	CASSLRGGIETQYF	TGTGCCAGCAGCCTCAGGGGGGGGATAGAGACCCAGTACTTC
NA	TRBD2	TRBV6-2/TRBV6-3	TRBJ2-7	CASSYDPGLALGDRNEQYF	TGTGCCAGCAGTTACGACCCGGGACTAGCTTTAGGGGATCGGAACGAGCAGTACTTC
NA	TRBD1	TRBV7-9	TRBJ1-1	CASSLDQGQFRGEAFF	TGTGCCAGCAGCTTAGACCAGGGACAGTTCCGAGGGGAAGCTTTCTTT
NA	NA	TRBV6-5	TRBJ1-5	CASSFAGGNQPQHF	TGTGCCAGCAGTTTCGCGGGAGGCAATCAGCCCCAGCATTTT
NA	NA	TRBV9	TRBJ1-1	CASSVGEFTEAFF	TGTGCCAGCAGCGTAGGGGAATTTACTGAAGCTTTCTTT
NA	TRBD1	TRBV19	TRBJ1-2	CASNQGALGGYTF	TGTGCCAGCAACCAGGGGGCGCTAGGTGGCTACACCTTC
NA	TRBD1	TRBV28	TRBJ2-6	CASSLLGQGVSGANVLTF	TGTGCCAGCAGTTTATTGGGACAGGGTGTTTCTGGGGCCAACGTCCTGACTTTC
NA	NA	TRBV19	TRBJ2-5	CASSMSGQETQYF	TGTGCCAGTAGTATGTCGGGCCAAGAGACCCAGTACTTC
NA	NA	TRBV12-5	TRBJ1-4	CASAWGNEKLFF	TGTGCTAGTGCCTGGGGGAATGAAAAACTGTTTTTT
NA	TRBD2	TRBV4-1	TRBJ2-1	CASSSPRTSGGNEQFF	TGCGCCAGCAGCAGCCCACGGACTAGCGGGGGCAATGAGCAGTTCTTC
NA	NA	TRBV7-2	TRBJ2-7	CASSLGGSTYEQYF	TGTGCCAGCAGCTTAGGTGGCAGCACCTACGAGCAGTACTTC
NA	NA	TRBV3-1/TRBV3-2	TRBJ1-3	CASSQSSGNTIYF	TGTGCCAGCAGCCAATCCTCTGGAAACACCATATATTTT
NA	NA	TRBV18	TRBJ1-3	CASSPQGVFGNTIYF	TGTGCCAGCTCACCACAAGGGGTTTTTGGAAACACCATATATTTT
NA	NA	TRBV30	TRBJ2-3	CAWKGLRTDTQYF	TGTGCCTGGAAAGGTCTACGCACAGATACGCAGTATTTT